A selection of T cell receptor beta chains follows, all from one sample in a study of CD8 T cells in Susac syndrome. Via MiXCR, TCRdb re-called the immunoSEQ multiplex PCR reads, giving one row per CDR3 protein. This repertoire shows approximately 160,000 distinct CDR3 sequences, under 95% found once; its top ten account for around 0.09%. The sample comprised CD4+ T cells from PBMCs. The receptors shown here come from a human donor with multiple sclerosis. Both conserved end residues are part of each CDR3. A D gene is named only where the DNA matches it firmly. Some rows have no size entry. The others give once, few or many, or a class for an expanded clone.

J gene | V gene | D gene | clone size | CDR3 DNA | CDR3 protein
TRBJ1-2 | TRBV9 | TRBD1 | once | TGTGCCAGCAGCCCGACTGGGACAGGGGAAGGCTACACCTTC | CASSPTGTGEGYTF
TRBJ2-1 | TRBV2 | NA | NA | TGTGCCAGTAGGGGGCGGGGGTCCTACAATGAGCAGTTCTTC | CASRGRGSYNEQFF
TRBJ2-3 | TRBV7-3 | NA | NA | TGTGCCAGCAGCTTAGGGTTGCTAGACGGAGGCACAGATACGCAGTATTTT | CASSLGLLDGGTDTQYF
TRBJ2-2 | TRBV28 | TRBD2 | NA | TGTGCCAGCAGCCCTGGCGGGGGACTTTCTGCCGGGGAGCTGTTTTTT | CASSPGGGLSAGELFF
TRBJ1-4 | TRBV20-1 | TRBD1 | NA | TGCAGTGTCCAGGGACAGGTGATAGAAAATGAAAAACTGTTTTTT | CSVQGQVIENEKLFF
TRBJ2-7 | TRBV11-2 | TRBD2 | NA | TGTGCCAGCAGCTTAGAGCGGGAGAGCAACGAGCAGTACTTC | CASSLERESNEQYF
TRBJ2-5 | TRBV3-1 | TRBD1 | NA | TGTGCCAGCAGCCGGCGGGACAGGGGACGGGAGACCCAGTACTTC | CASSRRDRGRETQYF
TRBJ2-3 | TRBV28 | NA | NA | TGTGCCAGCAGCCCGGGACGGTCCCCAGATACGCAGTATTTT | CASSPGRSPDTQYF
TRBJ2-3 | TRBV24-1 | NA | NA | TGTGCCACCAGTGGAGCGGGCCGGCACTTCCCAGATACGCAGTATTTT | CATSGAGRHFPDTQYF
TRBJ2-7 | TRBV7-2 | NA | NA | TGTGCCAGCAGCTTATCGGGTTCCTACGAGCAGTACTTC | CASSLSGSYEQYF
TRBJ2-5 | TRBV20-1 | NA | NA | TGCAGTGCAACACGGGCAGAGACCCAGTACTTC | CSATRAETQYF
TRBJ2-1 | TRBV6-5 | TRBD2 | once | TGTGCCTCCCACGGGGGGGCAGGGGACAATGAGCAGTTCTTC | CASHGGAGDNEQFF
TRBJ2-5 | TRBV30 | NA | once | TGTGCCTGGAGTACAAGGGCAGAGACCCAGTACTTC | CAWSTRAETQYF
TRBJ2-5 | TRBV5-1 | NA | NA | TGCGCCAGCAGCTCCCTAGTCCAAGAGACCCAGTACTTC | CASSSLVQETQYF
TRBJ2-5 | TRBV2 | NA | NA | TGTGCCAGCAATGGTGACGCCCAAGAGACCCAGTACTTC | CASNGDAQETQYF
TRBJ2-7 | TRBV3-1 | NA | NA | TGTGCCAGCAGCCAAGATCATGGGCGAGGCGAGCAGTACTTC | CASSQDHGRGEQYF
TRBJ1-5 | TRBV7-9 | NA | few | TGTGCCAGCAGTTTAAGGGGGGACCAGCCCCAGCATTTT | CASSLRGDQPQHF
TRBJ2-4 | TRBV11-2 | TRBD1 | NA | TGTGCCAGCAGCTTACAGGGGCTCCCGACACAGGGGGTAGCCAAAAACATTCAGTACTTC | CASSLQGLPTQGVAKNIQYF
TRBJ1-1 | TRBV3-1 | NA | NA | TGTGCCAGCAGCCAGACATCCTCGCGTGAAGCTTTCTTT | CASSQTSSREAFF
TRBJ2-7 | TRBV18 | TRBD1 | NA | TGTGCCAGCTCATTCGGTCCGGGACAGGCGACCGGCGAGCAGTACTTC | CASSFGPGQATGEQYF
TRBJ2-7 | TRBV6-6 | NA | once | TGTGCCAGCAGTTACTTGGGCGACCTCTACGAGCAGTACTTC | CASSYLGDLYEQYF
TRBJ1-5 | TRBV30 | NA | NA | TGTGCCTGGAGTCGTGGAATTTATAGCAATCAGCCCCAGCATTTT | CAWSRGIYSNQPQHF
TRBJ2-5 | TRBV2 | NA | NA | TGTGCCAGCAGTGGGCAGCTCGCAGAGACCCAGTACTTC | CASSGQLAETQYF
TRBJ1-2 | TRBV3-1 | TRBD1 | NA | TGTGCCAGCAGCCCCCAAACAGGGGACTATGGCTACACCTTC | CASSPQTGDYGYTF
TRBJ2-4 | TRBV7-3 | TRBD2 | NA | TGTGCCAGCAGCTCTAGCGGGAGTTCAAACATTCAGTACTTC | CASSSSGSSNIQYF
TRBJ2-7 | TRBV27 | NA | NA | TGTGCCAGCAGTTCGCCCGACAGGAATCACGAGCAGTACTTC | CASSSPDRNHEQYF
TRBJ1-3 | TRBV18 | TRBD1 | NA | TGTGCCAGCTCACCACGGACAGGGGACAGCTCTGGAAACACCATATATTTT | CASSPRTGDSSGNTIYF
TRBJ2-2 | TRBV5-1 | TRBD1 | NA | TGCGCCAGCAGCTTCCAGGGGGCTCACACCGGGGAGCTGTTTTTT | CASSFQGAHTGELFF
TRBJ2-5 | TRBV19 | NA | NA | TGTGCCAGTAGGACTACCGGGACAAACCAAGAGACCCAGTACTTC | CASRTTGTNQETQYF
TRBJ2-3 | TRBV2 | NA | NA | TGTGCCAGCAGTGATCGAGGAAAAAACACAGATACGCAGTATTTT | CASSDRGKNTDTQYF
TRBJ2-2 | TRBV20-1 | NA | NA | TGCAGTGCTCGTGAGGGGCAGGGGAACGGGGAGCTGTTTTTT | CSAREGQGNGELFF
TRBJ1-1 | TRBV29-1 | NA | NA | TGCAGCGTTGAAGGGGGTGGTCTTGAAGCTTTCTTT | CSVEGGGLEAFF
TRBJ2-7 | TRBV25-1 | NA | NA | TGTGCCAGCAGTGAGGGCCTTTTGGTGCCCTACGAGCAGTACTTC | CASSEGLLVPYEQYF
TRBJ2-7 | TRBV7-2 | NA | NA | TGTGCCAGCAGTGACTCCGGCGGGTACGAGCAGTACTTC | CASSDSGGYEQYF
TRBJ2-6 | TRBV28 | TRBD1 | NA | TGTGCCAGCAGTCGCCGGACAGGGCAGACTGGGGCCAACGTCCTGACTTTC | CASSRRTGQTGANVLTF
TRBJ2-7 | TRBV7-6 | NA | NA | TGTGCCAGCAGCTTAGATCTGGACCTCGAGCAGTACTTC | CASSLDLDLEQYF
TRBJ2-1 | TRBV3-1 | TRBD2 | once | TGTGCCAGCAGCCAAGACCGGCGCCTAGCGGGAGTCAATGAGCAGTTCTTC | CASSQDRRLAGVNEQFF
TRBJ1-2 | TRBV28 | NA | NA | TGTGCCAGCAGTTTCCACTTATATGGCTACACCTTC | CASSFHLYGYTF
TRBJ1-2 | TRBV5-4 | NA | NA | TGTGCCAGCAGCCTGAGGACAGCCCCGGGTGGCTACACCTTC | CASSLRTAPGGYTF
TRBJ2-1 | TRBV24-1 | NA | few | TGTGCCACCAGTGATCCCTACAATGAGCAGTTCTTC | CATSDPYNEQFF
TRBJ2-5 | TRBV15 | NA | NA | TGTGCCACCAGCAGAGAGCGGGGAAGGACCCAGTACTTC | CATSRERGRTQYF
TRBJ1-4 | TRBV7-2 | NA | NA | TGTGCCAGCAGCGGGACCAGTATGACTAATGAAAAACTGTTTTTT | CASSGTSMTNEKLFF
TRBJ1-2 | TRBV20-1 | NA | NA | TGCAGTGCTAGTGGCATTAACTATGGCTACACCTTC | CSASGINYGYTF
TRBJ2-4 | TRBV3-1 | NA | NA | TGTGCCAGCAGCCGGGCTCGAGGGTCCATTCAGTACTTC | CASSRARGSIQYF
TRBJ1-5 | TRBV20-1 | TRBD1 | NA | TGCAGTGCTCATACAGGGGTCGGTCAGCCCCAGCATTTT | CSAHTGVGQPQHF